This TCR beta chain emerged from a study of T cells after yellow fever vaccination. TCRdb reprocessed the 5' RACE reads via MiXCR and lists one record per CDR3 protein. In the table there are hundreds of thousands of distinct CDR3 sequences, 8.7% of which are singletons. Germline V gene sequence: CDR1 MNHEY, CDR2 SVGAGI. V gave up 2 bases and J gave up 0 bases, with 4 bases separating them. This CDR3 is 14 amino acids long. Many counts were recorded for this clonotype. The chain joins TRBV6-5 to TRBJ2-2; D remains unclear. The TCR originated in a man younger than 35 who received the YFV17D yellow fever vaccine. The sample consisted of PBMCs, taken on the day of the first yellow fever vaccination. The CDR3 DNA sequence: TGTGCCAGCAGTTACACAGCGAACACCGGGGAGCTGTTTTTT. This translates into CASSYTANTGELFF.